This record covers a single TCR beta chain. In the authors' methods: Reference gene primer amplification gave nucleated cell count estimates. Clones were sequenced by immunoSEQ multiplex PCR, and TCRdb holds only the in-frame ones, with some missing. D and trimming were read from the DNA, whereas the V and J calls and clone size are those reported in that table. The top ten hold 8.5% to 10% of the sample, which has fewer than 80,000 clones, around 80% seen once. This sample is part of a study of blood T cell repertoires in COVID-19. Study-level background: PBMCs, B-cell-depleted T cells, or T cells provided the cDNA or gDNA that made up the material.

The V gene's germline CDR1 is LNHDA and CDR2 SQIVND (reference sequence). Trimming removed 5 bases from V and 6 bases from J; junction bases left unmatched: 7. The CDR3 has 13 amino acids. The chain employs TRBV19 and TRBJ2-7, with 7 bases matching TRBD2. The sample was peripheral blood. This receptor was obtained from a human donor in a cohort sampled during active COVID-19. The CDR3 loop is CASSRRERSEQYF. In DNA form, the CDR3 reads TGTGCCAGTAGTCGGCGGGAGAGGAGCGAGCAGTACTTC.